This T cell receptor (beta chain) comes out of a study of blood T cells in healthy people across ages. Together with a sample-barcoded 5' primer, a J-beta primer mix was included in a second PCR lasting about 6 to 11 cycles. Via MiXCR, TCRdb re-called the 5' RACE reads, giving one row per CDR3 protein. Of 700,000 or so distinct CDR3 sequences in the sample, 22% were seen once. For every donor, a draw yielded around 9.4 milliliters of peripheral blood. Germline values: CDR1 SNHLY, CDR2 FYNNEI. This CDR3 contains 18 residues. V shed 7 bases, J shed 5 bases, and the junction held 13 bases outside the gene matches. This clonotype was detected once. Its antigen is still unknown. Study-wide findings and caveats: Naive CD4+ cells and diversity were both higher in long-lived donors than in aged donors. As age increased, TCR beta diversity per million T cells fell in a roughly linear fashion.

This receptor was identified in a man between 65 and 79 years old in good health. Sequenced sample: blood. This chain uses TRBV2 with TRBJ2-3, with TRBD2 matching 15 bases. This chain's CDR3 is CASNPGTSGGRQRDTQYF. The CDR3 region has the DNA TGTGCCAGCAACCCAGGGACTAGCGGGGGGCGTCAGAGAGATACGCAGTATTTT.